This TCR beta chain was captured by sequencing in a study of molecular identifiers for immune sequencing clone quantification. The germline CDR1 and CDR2 sequences are SGDLS and YYNGEE. This CDR3 spans 14 amino acids. Trimming at V came to 0 bases and at J to 7 bases, leaving 3 bases not matched to a gene. General observations from the study: Whereas clones above 20 RNA copies held under 1% of naive-cell molecules, they held over 97% of effector molecules. Spiked TCR RNA from one Jurkat cell reportedly showed up when mixed among one million naive cells.

Listed TCR primers, together with previously described methods, were used for the bulk TCR libraries. TCRdb itself ran the PCR reads through MiXCR, one entry per CDR3 protein. This table has 400,000 to 600,000 distinct CDR3 sequences, about 21% appearing once. The CD8+CD4-CCR7+CD45RA+ phenotype defined the sorted naive CD8 T cells. This clonotype was seen a handful of times. Its antigen remains unknown. The sequence was obtained from a human donor in good health. Some libraries in this study had Jurkat cell RNA spiked in. This chain connects TRBV9 to TRBJ2-2; TRBD1 agrees at 7 bases. Material for sequencing was naive CD8+ T cells from blood, with Jurkat cell RNA spiked in. Subset reported: FACS-sorted CD8+CD4-CCR7+CD45RA+ naive T cells. The DNA for the CDR3 is TGTGCCAGCAGCGTAGGACAGGGCGGCGGGGAGCTGTTTTTT. Its protein product is CASSVGQGGGELFF.